This is a list of T cell receptor beta chains from one sample in a study of cytomegalovirus exposure and HLA in healthy donors. This table comes from immunoSEQ multiplex PCR, and its TCRdb copy is limited to in-frame clones, with some not included. The repertoire holds approximately 72,000 clones, with around 79% as singletons. The sample consisted of PBMCs. These receptors were obtained from a male donor in good health and CMV-seropositive. The CDR3 runs from the conserved cysteine through the conserved F or W. Each record gives: clone size, D gene, J gene, V gene, CDR3 protein, CDR3 DNA. A D gene is named only where the DNA matches it firmly. Clone size is shown for a subset of rows, as once, few, many or a class of expanded clone.

>.|.|TRBJ1-1|TRBV5-1
CASSLAFGGGFTEAFF
TGCGCCAGCAGCTTGGCATTCGGGGGAGGGTTCACTGAAGCTTTCTTT
>few|TRBD2|TRBJ2-1|TRBV15
CATSRDLAGGINEQFF
TGTGCCACCAGCAGAGATCTAGCGGGAGGGATCAATGAGCAGTTCTTC
>.|.|TRBJ1-2|TRBV13
CASSLATGNYGYTF
TGTGCCAGCAGCCTAGCTACGGGAAACTATGGCTACACCTTC
>.|TRBD1|TRBJ2-5|TRBV2
CANSGTGTQETQYF
TGTGCCAACTCAGGGACAGGGACCCAAGAGACCCAGTACTTC
>.|.|TRBJ2-7|TRBV7-2
CASNNRVDGEQYF
TGTGCCAGCAACAACAGGGTAGACGGCGAGCAGTACTTC
>.|.|TRBJ2-2|TRBV29-1
CSVWRWQGGTGELFF
TGCAGCGTCTGGAGGTGGCAGGGAGGCACCGGGGAGCTGTTTTTT
>.|TRBD2|TRBJ2-4|TRBV4-2
CASSQDPGLAGTKNIQYF
TGTGCCAGCAGCCAGGATCCCGGATTAGCGGGAACCAAAAACATTCAGTACTTC
>.|TRBD1|TRBJ2-7|TRBV29-1
CSVAGTGVSAEQYF
TGCAGCGTTGCTGGGACAGGGGTTTCGGCCGAGCAGTACTTC
>.|.|TRBJ2-7|TRBV10-3
CAISPGLSSYEQYF
TGTGCCATCAGTCCGGGACTGAGCTCCTACGAGCAGTACTTC
>.|TRBD2|TRBJ2-2|TRBV28
CASSLRPGLSATGELFF
TGTGCCAGCAGTTTAAGGCCGGGACTAAGTGCCACCGGGGAGCTGTTTTTT
>once|TRBD1|TRBJ2-5|TRBV29-1
CSVEQGAAETQYF
TGCAGCGTGGAACAGGGGGCGGCGGAGACCCAGTACTTC
>.|.|TRBJ2-7|TRBV6-5
CASSYSTGYEQYF
TGTGCCAGCAGTTACTCGACGGGCTACGAGCAGTACTTC
>.|TRBD2|TRBJ2-7|TRBV15
CATSRGLAGGSGGEQYF
TGTGCCACCAGCAGAGGACTAGCGGGGGGCTCCGGGGGGGAGCAGTACTTC
>once|TRBD2|TRBJ2-1|TRBV5-4
CASSLASGNEQFF
TGTGCCAGCAGCTTAGCTAGCGGTAATGAGCAGTTCTTC
>once|TRBD2|TRBJ2-7|TRBV5-1
CASSPFAGGRYEQYF
TGCGCCAGCAGCCCGTTTGCGGGGGGGCGGTACGAGCAGTACTTC
>.|TRBD1|TRBJ1-5|TRBV19
CASSTLGQATGNQPQHF
TGTGCCAGTAGTACCCTCGGACAGGCAACTGGCAATCAGCCCCAGCATTTT
>.|.|TRBJ2-1|TRBV9
CASSVTNREQRYNEQFF
TGTGCCAGCAGCGTAACGAACCGGGAGCAGCGGTATAATGAGCAGTTCTTC
>.|TRBD2|TRBJ2-1|TRBV7-7
CASSLVPGTGLPSSYNEQFF
TGTGCTAGCAGCTTAGTCCCAGGTACGGGACTACCGAGCTCCTACAATGAGCAGTTCTTC
>.|.|TRBJ2-7|TRBV5-1
CASSIGGVARGSEQYF
TGCGCCAGCAGCATTGGGGGGGTTGCCAGGGGTAGTGAGCAGTACTTC
>.|.|TRBJ1-5|TRBV6-5
CASNEDYNQPQHF
TGTGCCAGCAACGAGGACTACAATCAGCCCCAGCATTTT
>.|.|TRBJ1-5|TRBV7-9
CASTLGRDYSNQPQHF
TGTGCCAGCACCTTAGGGAGGGACTATAGCAATCAGCCCCAGCATTTT
>.|.|TRBJ1-5|TRBV30
CAWSSRTVFWPQHF
TGTGCCTGGAGTTCCCGGACAGTTTTTTGGCCCCAGCATTTT
>.|.|TRBJ2-7|TRBV5-1
CASSFGGASYEQYF
TGCGCCAGCAGCTTTGGGGGCGCTTCCTACGAGCAGTACTTC
>.|TRBD2|TRBJ2-6|TRBV5-8
CASSSVAGAAGANVLTF
TGTGCCAGCAGCTCAGTAGCGGGAGCGGCTGGGGCCAACGTCCTGACTTTC
>few|.|TRBJ1-2|TRBV20-1
CSAVLPYGYTF
TGCAGTGCCGTACTCCCCTATGGCTACACCTTC
>.|TRBD1|TRBJ2-3|TRBV4-2
CASSPQGNRADTQYF
TGTGCCAGCAGCCCACAGGGGAATCGGGCAGATACGCAGTATTTT
>.|TRBD1|TRBJ1-1|TRBV5-4
CASSSGTDNTEAFF
TGTGCCAGCAGCTCAGGGACAGATAACACTGAAGCTTTCTTT
>.|TRBD2|TRBJ2-3|TRBV6-1
CASIWGGVTDTQYF
TGTGCCAGCATATGGGGGGGGGTGACAGATACGCAGTATTTT
>.|TRBD1|TRBJ1-1|TRBV27
CASSLYSGTGKSEAFF
TGTGCCAGCAGTTTATATTCCGGGACAGGGAAATCTGAAGCTTTCTTT
>.|TRBD2|TRBJ2-1|TRBV7-3
CASSPTSDYNEQFF
TGTGCCAGCAGCCCCACTAGCGACTACAATGAGCAGTTCTTC
>.|TRBD1|TRBJ1-2|TRBV28
CASSLTGGYGYTF
TGTGCCAGCAGTTTAACAGGGGGCTATGGCTACACCTTC
>.|TRBD1|TRBJ2-7|TRBV10-2
CASSEYRGYEQYF
TGCGCCAGCAGTGAGTACAGGGGGTACGAGCAGTACTTC
>once|TRBD1|TRBJ1-5|TRBV27
CASSLTGEVLPQHF
TGTGCCAGCAGTTTAACAGGGGAAGTCTTGCCCCAGCATTTT
>.|TRBD1|TRBJ1-4|TRBV15
CATSLGQGSNEKLFF
TGTGCCACCAGTCTCGGACAGGGCTCTAATGAAAAACTGTTTTTT
>once|TRBD1|TRBJ2-1|TRBV7-8
CASRGDSYSISSYNEQFF
TGTGCCAGCAGAGGGGACAGTTACTCAATCAGCTCCTACAATGAGCAGTTCTTC
>.|TRBD2|TRBJ2-1|TRBV28
CASTNSGLADNEQFF
TGTGCCAGCACTAACTCAGGACTAGCGGACAATGAGCAGTTCTTC
>.|.|TRBJ2-7|TRBV5-6
CATSRGFTSVEQYF
TGTGCCACCAGTAGGGGGTTCACGAGTGTCGAGCAGTACTTC
>.|.|TRBJ1-4|TRBV7-9
CASTDSSILFF
TGTGCCAGTACCGACAGTAGTATTCTGTTTTTT
>.|.|TRBJ2-3|TRBV5-1
CASSLDPLMSDTQYF
TGCGCCAGCAGCTTGGACCCACTCATGAGCGATACGCAGTATTTT
>.|.|TRBJ2-7|TRBV7-9
CSSSFAVRVAYEQYF
TGTTCCAGCAGCTTTGCTGTCAGGGTGGCCTACGAGCAGTACTTC
>.|TRBD1|TRBJ1-6|TRBV6-6
CASSKVPGQGQSPLHF
TGTGCCAGCAGTAAAGTTCCGGGACAGGGACAGTCACCCCTCCACTTT
>.|TRBD1|TRBJ2-2|TRBV6-5
CASRGQGGTGELFF
TGTGCCAGCAGGGGACAGGGGGGCACCGGGGAGCTGTTTTTT
>.|TRBD2|TRBJ2-5|TRBV2
CASSELAGAQETQYF
TGTGCCAGCAGTGAACTAGCGGGGGCCCAAGAGACCCAGTACTTC
>.|TRBD2|TRBJ2-5|TRBV5-1
CASSNRAGGDETQYF
TGCGCCAGCAGCAATAGAGCGGGAGGGGACGAGACCCAGTACTTC
>.|.|TRBJ2-4|TRBV12-2
CASRLATDRGRLDIQYF
TGTGCAAGTCGCTTAGCCACGGACAGGGGACGTCTGGACATTCAGTACTTC
>once|TRBD2|TRBJ2-1|TRBV7-2
CASSIRLAGPSYNEQFF
TGTGCCAGCAGCATCAGACTAGCGGGTCCCTCCTACAATGAGCAGTTCTTC
>.|.|TRBJ1-1|TRBV2
CASSVTEYTEAFF
TGTGCCAGCAGTGTTACAGAGTACACTGAAGCTTTCTTT
>.|TRBD1|TRBJ2-2|TRBV19
CASRGQGPGELFF
TGTGCCAGTAGGGGACAGGGGCCCGGGGAGCTGTTTTTT
>.|.|TRBJ2-6|TRBV5-6
CASSGQILSGANVLTF
TGTGCCAGCAGCGGGCAGATTCTCTCTGGGGCCAACGTCCTGACTTTC
>once|.|TRBJ2-7|TRBV5-1
CASTWAGSGDSEQYF
TGCGCCAGCACCTGGGCGGGGTCCGGGGATAGCGAGCAGTACTTC